One and the same sample provided the 15 T cell receptor beta chains below, sequenced in a study of early T cells in non-severe SARS-CoV-2 infection. Via MiXCR, TCRdb re-called the 5' RACE reads, giving one row per CDR3 protein. The table includes about 87,000 distinct CDR3 sequences, 12% to 15% detected once. Sequencing was performed on whole blood. These receptors all come from an adult who was a healthcare worker with PCR-confirmed SARS-CoV-2 infection or an uninfected control (not recorded which).

This clonotype was observed a few times. The chain recombines TRBV7-9 with TRBJ2-5; no clear D. CDR1 SEHNR and CDR2 FQNEAQ come from the germline V gene (reference sequence). CDR3 length: 12 amino acids. The V and J ends lost 1 base and 4 bases respectively, with 4 bases between them. Here the CDR3 DNA reads TGTGCCAGCAGCTTAGGGGCAGAGACCCAGTACTTC. Its protein product is CASSLGAETQYF.

This clonotype was counted many times. The V gene is TRBV20-1, the J gene TRBJ2-6; 9 bases fit TRBD1. V was clipped by 6 bases and J by 1 base; unmatched bases: 10. Per germline, CDR1 DFQATT and CDR2 SNEGSKA (reference sequence). This CDR3 is built from 17 residues. CDR3 sequence (DNA): TGCAGTGCCCCAGAACAGGGGGCGGCTTCTGGGGCCAACGTCCTGACTTTC. Translating it yields CSAPEQGAASGANVLTF.

V is TRBV4-2 and J is TRBJ2-7, with D possibly TRBD1 on 5 matching bases. This CDR3 comprises 19 residues. The V end lost 0 bases, the J end lost 2 bases, and 23 bases lay between the germline ends. CDR1 is LGHNA, CDR2 YNFKEQ, per germline. CDR3 coding DNA: TGTGCCAGCAGCCAAGATACATCAATCGGGCAGGGTGCGGCCTACGAGCAGTACTTC. Translation gives CASSQDTSIGQGAAYEQYF.

The chain carries TRBV27 and TRBJ1-2; tentative D call: TRBD1 (6 bases). V was shortened by 6 bases and J by 2 bases, with 16 bases between the two germline ends. Germline lookup yields CDR1 MNHEY and CDR2 SMNVEV (reference sequence). This CDR3 spans 15 amino acids. The CDR3 sequence: CASSPVGQWNYGYTF. Here the CDR3 DNA reads TGTGCCAGCAGCCCTGTCGGACAGTGGAACTATGGCTACACCTTC.

The CDR3 spells CASSLSSGGTQETQYF. DNA of the CDR3: TGTGCCAGCAGCTTAAGTAGCGGGGGGACCCAAGAGACCCAGTACTTC. J is TRBJ2-5 and V is TRBV13, with TRBD2 matching 10 bases. V gave up 2 bases and J gave up 1 base; unmatched junction bases: 4. The V gene's germline CDR1 is PRHDT and CDR2 FYEKMQ (reference sequence). The CDR3 consists of 16 residues. The full variable domain, in which reference TRBV13 and TRBJ2-5 provide the parts outside the CDR3, is AAGVIQSPRHLIKEKRETATLKCYPIPRHDTVYWYQQGPGQDPQFLISFYEKMQSDKGSIPDRFSAQQFSDYHSELNMSSLELGDSALYFCASSLSSGGTQETQYFGPGTRLLVL.

This clonotype was seen more than once but under ten times. V is TRBV6-5 and J is TRBJ2-3; a weak D match, TRBD2 (7 bases). Germline V gene sequence: CDR1 MNHEY, CDR2 SVGAGI. This CDR3 comprises 14 residues. Deletions cut 0 bases from V and 5 bases from J, with 9 bases between. The CDR3 nucleotides are TGTGCCAGCAGTTACTCGGGAGGGGGAGATACGCAGTATTTT. This translates into CASSYSGGGDTQYF.

This clonotype was observed many times. The CDR3 DNA sequence: TGTGCCAGCAGCCCCGCCGGGGTAACGGGGGAGCTGTTTTTT. This codes for CASSPAGVTGELFF. The gene calls are TRBV5-5 and TRBJ2-2, with D perhaps TRBD2 (5 bases). Germline V gene data show CDR1 as SGHKS and CDR2 as YYEKEE (reference sequence). V was shortened by 4 bases and J by 8 bases, with 15 bases between the two germline ends. This CDR3 comprises 14 residues.

This clonotype was seen many times. V usage is TRBV28 and J usage is TRBJ1-3; no clear D gene. The V gene's germline CDR1 is MDHEN and CDR2 SYDVKM. There are 17 residues in the CDR3. Trimming removed 2 bases from V and 0 bases from J, with 14 bases in between. The CDR3 DNA reads as TGTGCCAGCAGTTTAGAGTCTGACGGCTACTCTGGAAACACCATATATTTT. Amino acid sequence: CASSLESDGYSGNTIYF. The variable domain in full, with the rest retrieved from reference TRBV28 and TRBJ1-3, is DVKVTQSSRYLVKRTGEKVFLECVQDMDHENMFWYRQDPGLGLRLIYFSYDVKMKEKGDIPEGYSVSREKKERFSLILESASTNQTSMYLCASSLESDGYSGNTIYFGEGSWLTVV.

This clonotype was observed many times. The rearrangement uses TRBV23-1 and TRBJ1-5; no reliable D call. TRBV23-1 is an ORF for which the function is uncertain. This CDR3 has 12 amino acids. Trimming took off 1 base at V and 7 bases at J, with 5 bases between the two ends. CDR3: CASSQLRQPQHF. CDR3 in DNA: TGCGCCAGCAGTCAATTGAGACAGCCCCAGCATTTT.

The V gene is TRBV18, the J gene TRBJ2-7; 7 nucleotides line up with TRBD2. J gave up 7 bases and V 3 bases, and 12 bases lay outside the gene matches. The CDR3 spans 15 residues. Germline V gives CDR1 KGHSH, CDR2 LQKENI. The CDR3 is CASSPNAGVYWEQYF. The CDR3 DNA sequence: TGTGCCAGCTCACCTAACGCGGGGGTCTACTGGGAGCAGTACTTC.

In its sample, this clonotype was seen many times. The chain links TRBV11-2 to TRBJ2-7; no clear D gene. This CDR3 comprises 17 residues. Germline CDR1 SGHAT, CDR2 FQNNGV. Trimming shortened V by 5 bases and J by 2 bases, and 22 bases separated the two germline ends. The CDR3 DNA sequence: TGTGCCAGCAGCCCCCGATTAAACAAGATTTCAGCCTACGAGCAGTACTTC. Translating gives CASSPRLNKISAYEQYF.

This clonotype appeared a few times. J is TRBJ2-7 and V is TRBV29-1; maybe TRBD2 (6 bases). This CDR3 comprises 15 residues. With 7 bases removed from V and 0 bases from J, the gap between germline ends came to 19 bases. Germline V gene lookup returns CDR1 SQVTM and CDR2 ANQGSEA. The CDR3 reads CSASPSGRPSYEQYF. In nucleotides, the CDR3 is TGCAGCGCGAGTCCCTCAGGGAGGCCCTCCTACGAGCAGTACTTC.

This clonotype was seen ten or more times. The V call is TRBV29-1, the J call TRBJ1-2; 9 positions agree with TRBD1. J gave up 6 bases and V 4 bases, and 9 bases lay outside the gene matches. The length of the CDR3 is 14 residues. Germline CDR1 reads SQVTM; CDR2 reads ANQGSEA. The CDR3 reads CSVGEQGASNGYTF. CDR3 sequence (DNA): TGCAGCGTTGGGGAACAGGGGGCGTCAAATGGCTACACCTTC.

V usage is TRBV7-9 and J usage is TRBJ1-5; 8 nucleotides align to TRBD1. The V segment lost 6 bases and the J segment 1 base; nucleotides outside the gene matches: 5. The CDR3 extends over 15 amino acids. From germline, CDR1 is SEHNR and CDR2 FQNEAQ (reference sequence). The DNA for the CDR3 is TGTGCCAGCAGTTTCGGACAGGGCAGCAATCAGCCCCAGCATTTT. This sequence encodes CASSFGQGSNQPQHF.

The chain joins TRBV5-1 to TRBJ2-1; 9 bases fit TRBD1. Germline V CDR1 and CDR2: SGHRS, YFSETQ. V shed 0 bases, J shed 0 bases, and the junction held 7 bases outside the gene matches. This CDR3 has 18 amino acids. The DNA of the CDR3 is TGCGCCAGCAGCTTGGTCCGGGACAGGGTTATCTCCTACAATGAGCAGTTCTTC. Translated: CASSLVRDRVISYNEQFF.